Presented here are 23 T cell receptor beta chains from one specimen sequenced in a study of cytomegalovirus exposure and HLA in healthy donors. The assay was immunoSEQ multiplex PCR, and TCRdb's table has in-frame clones only and misses some. Of roughly 200,000 clones in the sample, around 86% were seen once. The sample consisted of PBMCs. Receptor source: a young man in good health and CMV-seropositive.

The chain employs TRBV5-1 and TRBJ2-3; 9 positions agree with TRBD2. The ends lost 1 base at V and 2 bases at J; junction bases unmatched: 8. Germline lookup yields CDR1 SGHRS and CDR2 YFSETQ. This CDR3 is built from 17 residues. CDR3 DNA: TGCGCCAGCAGCTTGCAGACTAGCGGACCCGACACAGATACGCAGTATTTT. Amino acids: CASSLQTSGPDTDTQYF.

This chain joins TRBV6-5 and TRBJ2-3; 8 nucleotides align to TRBD2. Trimming took 6 bases from V and 8 from J; bases not matched to a gene: 13. Germline assignment: CDR1 MNHEY and CDR2 SVGAGI. This CDR3 spans 15 amino acids. The CDR3 reads CASRPREGPRGTQYF. The CDR3 bases are TGTGCCAGCAGACCTCGGGAGGGGCCTCGGGGTACGCAGTATTTT.

The chain is built from TRBV6-5 and TRBJ1-6, with D tentatively TRBD1 (6 bases). Germline V gene sequence: CDR1 MNHEY, CDR2 SVGAGI. V lost 0 bases, J lost 7 bases, and 13 bases lay in between. This CDR3 is built from 16 residues. CDR3 protein: CASSYSWTESNSPLHF. The CDR3, as DNA: TGTGCCAGCAGTTACTCGTGGACAGAATCGAATTCACCCCTCCACTTT.

The V and J genes are TRBV28 and TRBJ2-5; possibly TRBD1 for D (5 bases). CDR1 and CDR2 (germline): MDHEN, SYDVKM. V gave up 6 bases and J gave up 2 bases, with 13 bases separating them. The CDR3 contains 14 residues. Written as DNA, the CDR3 is TGTGCCAGCAGGCAAAGGGGCGGTCAAGAGACCCAGTACTTC. Its translation is CASRQRGGQETQYF.

J is TRBJ2-7 and V is TRBV27, with 7 bases identical to TRBD2. The CDR3 has 15 residues. Trimming removed 6 bases from V and 4 bases from J; junction bases left unmatched: 12. Germline V gives CDR1 MNHEY, CDR2 SMNVEV (reference sequence). CDR3 DNA: TGTGCCAGCAGCCGAACCCCGGGACTACCGTACGAGCAGTACTTC. Its protein is CASSRTPGLPYEQYF.

The CDR3 DNA follows: TGTGCCAGCAGCCACCCGCTCACAGGTCCGGATGGGCTTACGTTAGGCTACACCTTC. Protein: CASSHPLTGPDGLTLGYTF. The J gene is TRBJ1-2, the V gene TRBV7-9; weak D call: TRBD1 (5 bases). The V and J ends lost 5 bases and 8 bases respectively, with 33 bases between them. The CDR3 sequence is 19 residues long. From germline, CDR1 is SEHNR and CDR2 FQNEAQ (reference sequence).

The chain links TRBV11-3 to TRBJ1-1, with 8 nucleotides matching TRBD1. V was clipped by 5 bases and J by 2 bases; unmatched bases: 7. Germline V CDR1 and CDR2: SGHNT, YENEEA. The CDR3 length is 15 residues. DNA for the CDR3: TGTGCCAGCAGCCCTCGACAGGGGTTTAACACTGAAGCTTTCTTT. Translated, it gives CASSPRQGFNTEAFF. The variable domain in full, completed from reference TRBV11-3 and TRBJ1-1, reads EAGVVQSPRYKIIEKKQPVAFWCNPISGHNTLYWYLQNLGQGPELLIRYENEEAVDDSQLPKDRFSAERLKGVDSTLKIQPAELGDSAVYLCASSPRQGFNTEAFFGQGTRLTVV.

The chain combines TRBV6-1 with TRBJ1-3; no clear D gene. Trimming took off 1 base at V and 3 bases at J, with 13 bases between the two ends. This CDR3 spans 16 amino acids. The germline V gene has CDR1 MNHNS and CDR2 SASEGT. In DNA, the CDR3 is TGTGCCAGCAGTGAAGTAGGAGGGCGAATTGGAAACACCATATATTTT. This codes for CASSEVGGRIGNTIYF.

The chain joins TRBV10-3 to TRBJ1-5, with D possibly TRBD1 on 5 matching bases. Germline V gene lookup returns CDR1 ENHRY and CDR2 SYGVKD. The V and J ends lost 3 bases and 3 bases respectively, with 12 bases between them. This CDR3 is 15 amino acids long. The CDR3 bases are TGTGCCATCAGTGACATGGGGCAGGACAATCAGCCCCAGCATTTT. Its protein product is CAISDMGQDNQPQHF.

This chain links TRBV10-1 with TRBJ1-2; TRBD1 might be the D (6 bases). V dropped 8 bases and J dropped 3 bases, with 13 bases sitting between them. In germline, CDR1 is WNHNN, CDR2 SYGVQD (reference sequence). This CDR3 comprises 13 residues. CDR3 DNA sequence: TGCGCCAGCTGGGGGGGGCCTCACTATGGCTACACCTTC. Translated: CASWGGPHYGYTF.

This clone was counted a single time. The V call is TRBV2, the J call TRBJ2-7; either TRBD1 or TRBD2 may fit D (5 bases each). V lost 8 bases and J lost 6, with 17 bases in between. The CDR3 spans 13 residues. Germline CDR1 reads SNHLY; CDR2 reads FYNNEI. The CDR3 sequence is CASRPRDRGEQYF. CDR3 in DNA: TGTGCCAGCCGTCCCAGGGACCGCGGCGAGCAGTACTTC. Complete variable domain (other parts from reference TRBV2 and TRBJ2-7): EPEVTQTPSHQVTQMGQEVILRCVPISNHLYFYWYRQILGQKVEFLVSFYNNEISEKSEIFDDQFSVERPDGSNFTLKIRSTKLEDSAMYFCASRPRDRGEQYFGPGTRLTVT.

This rearrangement joins TRBV2 to TRBJ2-5; D perhaps matches TRBD2 (5 bases). The germline V gene encodes CDR1 SNHLY and CDR2 FYNNEI. V shed 7 bases and J shed 0 bases, with 9 bases lying between them. This CDR3 spans 13 amino acids. The chain's CDR3 is CASTGSDQETQYF. The CDR3 DNA follows: TGTGCCAGCACAGGTAGCGACCAAGAGACCCAGTACTTC.

This chain connects TRBV6-5 to TRBJ2-7; D is undetermined. This CDR3 has 14 residues. V lost 0 bases, J lost 3 bases, and 9 bases lay in between. Germline V lookup: CDR1 MNHEY, CDR2 SVGAGI. CDR3 sequence reads: CASSYSGPDYEQYF. The CDR3 DNA sequence: TGTGCCAGCAGTTACTCCGGGCCAGACTACGAGCAGTACTTC.

V and J are TRBV5-6 and TRBJ1-2; tentatively, D is TRBD1 (5 bases). The CDR3 totals 15 residues. The germline gives CDR1 SGHDT, CDR2 YYEEEE. Trimming cost V 4 bases and J 6 bases, with 19 bases left between them. The CDR3 DNA reads TGTGCCAGCAGCCACTCTGGACATAGGGGTGATGGCTACACCTTC. This sequence encodes CASSHSGHRGDGYTF.

This chain connects TRBV7-6 to TRBJ2-7, with D possibly being TRBD2 (5 bases). Germline V gene data show CDR1 as SGHVS and CDR2 as FNYEAQ. This CDR3 has 14 amino acids. V was shortened by 4 bases and J by 0 bases, with 10 bases between the two germline ends. In nucleotides, the CDR3 is TGTGCCAGCAGCTCCGGAACTAGCTCCTACGAGCAGTACTTC. Translation: CASSSGTSSYEQYF.

The rearrangement uses TRBV5-1 and TRBJ2-7, with 7 positions matching TRBD1. The V gene end was trimmed by 4 bases and the J gene end by 0 bases; junction bases not matched to a gene: 16. Germline V gene lookup returns CDR1 SGHRS and CDR2 YFSETQ. This CDR3 has 18 amino acids. The CDR3 spells CASSRVRTGDFFSYEQYF. The CDR3 bases are TGCGCCAGCAGCCGTGTGCGAACAGGGGATTTTTTCTCCTACGAGCAGTACTTC. The variable domain in full, with the rest retrieved from reference TRBV5-1 and TRBJ2-7, is KAGVTQTPRYLIKTRGQQVTLSCSPISGHRSVSWYQQTPGQGLQFLFEYFSETQRNKGNFPGRFSGRQFSNSRSEMNVSTLELGDSALYLCASSRVRTGDFFSYEQYFGPGTRLTVT.

V and J are TRBV11-2 and TRBJ1-2, with a possible D match to TRBD1 (6 bases). This CDR3 has 12 residues. Trimming shortened V by 5 bases and J by 7 bases, and 11 bases separated the two germline ends. Germline V gene lookup returns CDR1 SGHAT and CDR2 FQNNGV. This chain's CDR3 is CASSREGGGYTF. DNA for the CDR3: TGTGCCAGCAGCCGAGAGGGGGGTGGCTACACCTTC.

The chain recombines TRBV7-9 with TRBJ1-2; D is unresolved. V gave up 5 bases and J gave up 8 bases, with 18 bases separating them. Per germline, CDR1 SEHNR and CDR2 FQNEAQ (reference sequence). The CDR3 runs 14 residues. CDR3 amino acids: CASSPPGGPRGYTF. The CDR3 bases are TGTGCCAGCAGCCCACCGGGTGGCCCGCGAGGCTACACCTTC.

J is TRBJ1-1 and V is TRBV14; D remains ambiguous. CDR3 length: 14 residues. V was cut by 5 bases and J by 4 bases, with 14 bases left in between. CDR1 and CDR2 from the germline V gene are SGHDN and FVKESK. The CDR3 sequence is CASSILIEATEAFF. In DNA form, the CDR3 reads TGTGCCAGCAGCATTTTAATCGAGGCCACTGAAGCTTTCTTT.

V gene TRBV9 combines with J gene TRBJ1-4; possible D gene TRBD1, 6 bases. V gave up 0 bases and J gave up 10 bases, with 16 bases separating them. The CDR3 length is 15 residues. Germline-derived CDR1 and CDR2 are SGDLS and YYNGEE. Here the CDR3 reads CASSVAWDTGGKLFF. CDR3 nucleotide sequence: TGTGCCAGCAGCGTAGCTTGGGACACCGGGGGAAAACTGTTTTTT.

The chain carries TRBV9 and TRBJ2-5; TRBD2 agrees at 7 bases. Germline V gene data show CDR1 as SGDLS and CDR2 as YYNGEE. With V trimmed by 0 bases and J by 1 base, 3 bases remained unmatched. The CDR3 runs 15 residues. The CDR3 sequence is CASSVATGGQETQYF. As DNA, the CDR3 is TGTGCCAGCAGCGTAGCGACGGGGGGCCAAGAGACCCAGTACTTC.

The rearrangement uses TRBV5-4 and TRBJ1-4; D is possibly TRBD1 (6 bases). The CDR3 has 16 amino acids. The V and J ends lost 4 bases and 0 bases respectively, with 13 bases between them. CDR1 SGHNT and CDR2 YYREEE come from the germline V gene (reference sequence). The CDR3 sequence: CASSPGDIATNEKLFF. CDR3 sequence (DNA): TGTGCCAGCAGCCCAGGGGACATTGCAACTAATGAAAAACTGTTTTTT.

This clone has only one observation. V is TRBV5-4 and J is TRBJ2-7; the D is unclear. CDR3 size: 12 residues. Per the germline V gene, CDR1 is SGHNT and CDR2 is YYREEE (reference sequence). The ends were cut back, 5 bases at V and 3 bases at J, with 9 bases in the middle. CDR3 amino acids: CASSYDIYEQYF. In nucleotides, the CDR3 is TGTGCCAGCAGTTATGACATCTACGAGCAGTACTTC. Combining the CDR3 with reference TRBV5-4 and TRBJ2-7 gives the whole variable domain ETGVTQSPTHLIKTRGQQVTLRCSSQSGHNTVSWYQQALGQGPQFIFQYYREEENGRGNFPPRFSGLQFPNYSSELNVNALELDDSALYLCASSYDIYEQYFGPGTRLTVT.